The rows below give T cell receptor beta chains drawn from one sample of a study of control samples from healthy donors and cancer patients. The repertoire was sequenced with immunoSEQ multiplex PCR; TCRdb's copy has only in-frame clones and lacks some. The sample shows 150,000 to 200,000 clones, 94% of them seen only once. The sample taken for sequencing was blood. Receptor source: a woman aged 18-29 years in good health. The conserved cysteine and the conserved F or W are not part of the CDR3 here.

J,V,CDR3
TRBJ1-6,TRBV23-1,ASSPETELVCSPLH
TRBJ1-2,TRBV7-9,ASSLAGGQGIEGYT
TRBJ1-4,TRBV2,ASSEGTTNEKLF
TRBJ2-6,TRBV19,ASSLRGPSSGANVLT
TRBJ2-2,TRBV11-2,ASSLTYSTGELF
TRBJ1-5,TRBV7-9,ASSSGQGPGPQH
TRBJ2-2,TRBV4-3,ASSQDQLAANTGELF
TRBJ1-1,TRBV25-1,ASSSDWTAEAF
TRBJ2-1,TRBV6-5,ASRVLANEQF
TRBJ1-5,TRBV6-5,ASRHRSGGNQPQH
TRBJ2-3,TRBV24-1,ATSDLKRTYPPDTQY
TRBJ1-1,TRBV15,ATSRVQGKAF
TRBJ1-6,TRBV11-3,ASSWGGLDSPLH
TRBJ2-5,TRBV21-1,ASSIDRVMGEQY
TRBJ2-2,TRBV11-2,ASSFLGLTTGELF
TRBJ1-6,TRBV13,ASSLYYGRGMNSPLH
TRBJ2-3,TRBV13,ASSHTDTQY
TRBJ2-7,TRBV10-2,ASRDTYEQY
TRBJ2-7,TRBV29-1,SVEDTPRNEQY
TRBJ1-2,TRBV9,ASSVAGSLPLNYGYT